The next 32 T cell receptor beta chains were all read from a single sample in a study of blood T cell repertoires in COVID-19. Sequencing was performed with immunoSEQ multiplex PCR; in TCRdb, only in-frame clones are kept and a portion is missing. The sample has roughly 300,000 clones; about 93% are singletons. Sequencing was done on a sample of PBMCs or T cells enriched from blood (not recorded which). The source is a young woman who had recovered from COVID-19.

The chain has TRBV19 and TRBJ1-5, with D tentatively TRBD1 (6 bases). Trimming shortened V by 6 bases and J by 5 bases, and 17 bases separated the two germline ends. This CDR3 spans 15 amino acids. Germline assignment: CDR1 LNHDA and CDR2 SQIVND (reference sequence). The CDR3 nucleotides read TGTGCCAGTAGCCGGGACACCCAAAGGGATCAGCCCCAGCATTTT. Translation gives CASSRDTQRDQPQHF.

The chain links TRBV18 to TRBJ2-7; 7 positions match TRBD1. Per the germline V gene, CDR1 is KGHSH and CDR2 is LQKENI. This CDR3 has 16 amino acids. V trimming: 4 bases; J trimming: 4 bases; junction bases outside the gene matches: 13. The CDR3 bases are TGTGCCAGCTCACTTGGGGGACAGACTTATATTTACGAGCAGTACTTC. This gives the protein CASSLGGQTYIYEQYF. Together with reference TRBV18 and TRBJ2-7, the CDR3 gives the full variable domain: NAGVMQNPRHLVRRRGQEARLRCSPMKGHSHVYWYRQLPEEGLKFMVYLQKENIIDESGMPKERFSAEFPKEGPSILRIQQVVRGDSAAYFCASSLGGQTYIYEQYFGPGTRLTVT.

This clone has more than one count but fewer than ten. The chain has TRBV6-5 and TRBJ1-5; TRBD1 matches 7 bases. CDR1 and CDR2 from the germline V gene are MNHEY and SVGAGI. The CDR3 sequence is 14 residues long. The J segment lost 4 bases and the V segment lost 8 bases, leaving 8 bases of the junction unmatched. CDR3 nucleotide sequence: TGTGCCAGCTCCACAGGGGCCATTAATCAGCCCCAGCATTTT. Translation: CASSTGAINQPQHF.

The chain is built from TRBV3-1 (or the pseudogene TRBV3-2) and TRBJ2-1, with 10 bases that match TRBD2. Looked up from germline, CDR1 is LGHDT and CDR2 is YNNKEL (reference sequence). The CDR3 sequence is 24 residues long. Trimming cost V 2 bases and J 0 bases; bases outside gene matches: 25. CDR3 sequence: CASSQHWTGILGTSGVSSYNEQFF. As DNA, the CDR3 is TGTGCCAGCAGCCAACACTGGACAGGGATTTTAGGAACTAGCGGGGTAAGCTCCTACAATGAGCAGTTCTTC.

This chain's CDR3 is CASSFRDSDGEQYF. The CDR3 DNA is TGTGCCAGCAGCTTCCGGGACTCCGACGGCGAGCAGTACTTC. This rearrangement joins TRBV9 to TRBJ2-7; TRBD2 might be the D (6 bases). Trimming removed 4 bases at V and 6 bases at J, with 17 bases between. The germline V gene encodes CDR1 SGDLS and CDR2 YYNGEE. This CDR3 spans 14 amino acids.

The V and J genes are TRBV30 and TRBJ1-6; D remains ambiguous. V gave up 2 bases and J gave up 12 bases, with 5 bases separating them. The CDR3 loop spans 10 amino acids. CDR1 GTSNPN and CDR2 SVGIG come from the germline V gene (reference sequence). The CDR3 protein is CAWSSGPLHF. The CDR3 coding sequence is TGTGCCTGGAGTTCCGGACCCCTCCACTTT.

The chain employs TRBV5-1 and TRBJ2-2; 12 nucleotides line up with TRBD1. Per the germline V gene, CDR1 is SGHRS and CDR2 is YFSETQ. With V trimmed by 1 base and J by 7 bases, 8 bases remained unmatched. The CDR3 loop spans 17 amino acids. Here the CDR3 reads CASSLTSGTGGFGELFF. DNA of the CDR3: TGCGCCAGCAGCTTGACGTCCGGGACAGGGGGCTTCGGGGAGCTGTTTTTT.

The rearrangement links TRBV28 to TRBJ2-1; D is possibly TRBD1 (6 bases). V shed 10 bases and J shed 0 bases, with 13 bases lying between them. Germline V gene sequence: CDR1 MDHEN, CDR2 SYDVKM. The CDR3 is made up of 14 amino acids. The chain's CDR3 is CATTEGGSYNEQFF. CDR3 nucleotides: TGTGCCACAACCGAAGGGGGCTCCTACAATGAGCAGTTCTTC.

The V gene is TRBV5-4, the J gene TRBJ2-3, with TRBD1 as a possible D gene (6 bases). With 1 base removed from V and 0 bases from J, the gap between germline ends came to 6 bases. Germline CDR1 and CDR2: SGHNT and YYREEE (reference sequence). CDR3 length equals 14 residues. The CDR3 reads CASSLTGSTDTQYF. The DNA for the CDR3 is TGTGCCAGCAGCTTGACAGGGAGCACAGATACGCAGTATTTT.

V usage is TRBV7-6 and J usage is TRBJ1-4; weak D call: TRBD1 (5 bases). Trimming took 1 base from V and 0 from J, leaving 12 bases between them. CDR1 SGHVS and CDR2 FNYEAQ come from the germline V gene. The CDR3 extends over 17 amino acids. CDR3: CASSLVAGLATNEKLFF. CDR3 DNA: TGTGCCAGCAGCTTAGTCGCAGGGCTGGCAACTAATGAAAAACTGTTTTTT.

This chain links TRBV7-3 with TRBJ2-2; 8 bases are shared with TRBD2. Germline CDR1 reads SGHTA; CDR2 reads FQGTGA. The CDR3 runs 16 residues. Trimming removed 4 bases from V and 6 bases from J; junction bases left unmatched: 10. CDR3 sequence (DNA): TGTGCCAGCAGCTCCACCCGGGCGGGAGGATCCGGGGAGCTGTTTTTT. Protein: CASSSTRAGGSGELFF.

The rearrangement links TRBV30 to TRBJ1-6; 7 positions match TRBD1. The CDR3 loop spans 16 amino acids. The germline V gene has CDR1 GTSNPN and CDR2 SVGIG (reference sequence). J was trimmed by 10 bases and V by 3 bases; bases with no gene match: 15. DNA of the CDR3: TGTGCCTGGAGACCCGTAGGGTACAGGGGCGGATCACCCCTCCACTTT. Translating gives CAWRPVGYRGGSPLHF.

This clone has a single count. This chain connects TRBV2 to TRBJ2-5; maybe TRBD1 (6 bases). The CDR3 length is 16 residues. Per germline, CDR1 SNHLY and CDR2 FYNNEI. Trimming left V 6 bases short and J 2 bases short, with 19 bases between. CDR3 residues: CASSLYGGQTQETQYF. CDR3 sequence (DNA): TGTGCCAGCAGCCTCTATGGTGGACAGACACAAGAGACCCAGTACTTC.

This rearrangement joins TRBV7-8 to TRBJ1-1; 7 bases map to TRBD1. Germline loops: CDR1 SGHVS, CDR2 FQNEAQ. The CDR3 sequence is 13 residues long. V lost 5 bases to trimming and J lost 6 bases; unmatched junction nucleotides: 6. CDR3 in amino acids: CASSPRQGPEAFF. The CDR3 DNA reads TGTGCCAGCAGCCCGAGACAGGGCCCTGAAGCTTTCTTT.

The chain uses TRBV13 and TRBJ1-2; a weak D match, TRBD1 (6 bases). The CDR3 extends over 13 amino acids. Deletions cut 0 bases from V and 7 bases from J, with 9 bases between. The germline gives CDR1 PRHDT, CDR2 FYEKMQ (reference sequence). CDR3 in DNA: TGTGCCAGCAGCTTAGGAAGGGGGGGTGGCTACACCTTC. Translating it yields CASSLGRGGGYTF.

As regards this clone: The same CDR3 can be traced to other DNA sequences in this sample. V gene TRBV5-1 combines with J gene TRBJ1-1; TRBD1 might be the D (6 bases). The V end was cut by 4 bases, the J end by 2 bases, with 9 bases between. CDR3 size: 13 residues. Germline CDR1 SGHRS, CDR2 YFSETQ. CDR3 coding DNA: TGCGCCAGCAGCATACAGGGTAACACTGAAGCTTTCTTT. This translates into CASSIQGNTEAFF.

The rearrangement links TRBV7-2 to TRBJ2-3; D is undetermined. Trimming took off 2 bases at V and 4 bases at J, with 7 bases between the two ends. The CDR3 has 13 residues. Germline assignment: CDR1 SGHTA and CDR2 FQGNSA. This CDR3 is CASSLNPSDTQYF. CDR3 DNA: TGTGCCAGCAGCTTAAATCCGTCAGATACGCAGTATTTT. Looking up the rest from reference TRBV7-2 and TRBJ2-3 gives the full variable domain: GAGVSQSPSNKVTEKGKDVELRCDPISGHTALYWYRQSLGQGLEFLIYFQGNSAPDKSGLPSDRFSAERTGGSVSTLTIQRTQQEDSAVYLCASSLNPSDTQYFGPGTRLTVL.

The chain combines TRBV15 with TRBJ2-1; tentative D call: TRBD1 (6 bases). The length of the CDR3 is 14 residues. Trimming took off 2 bases at V and 6 bases at J, with 11 bases between the two ends. Germline CDR1 is LNHNV and CDR2 is YYDKDF (reference sequence). In DNA form, the CDR3 reads TGTGCCACCAGCAGATCCACAGGGAGCAATGAGCAGTTCTTC. Protein sequence: CATSRSTGSNEQFF.

The chain is built from TRBV11-2 and TRBJ2-7; 10 nucleotides align to TRBD1. The germline CDR1 and CDR2 sequences are SGHAT and FQNNGV. This CDR3 is 14 amino acids long. J lost 4 bases, V lost 3 bases, and 3 bases had no gene match. CDR3 in DNA: TGTGCCAGCAGCTTGGGACAGGGGCTATACGAGCAGTACTTC. This encodes CASSLGQGLYEQYF.

Ten or more counts support this clone. The chain is built from TRBV7-2 and TRBJ2-7; TRBD2 aligns across 9 bases. Germline values: CDR1 SGHTA, CDR2 FQGNSA. With V trimmed by 2 bases and J by 7 bases, 12 bases remained unmatched. The CDR3 is 16 residues long. For the CDR3, the DNA is TGTGCCAGCAGCTTAACCAGCGGGAGGCTTTCGGGGGAGCAGTACTTC. Protein: CASSLTSGRLSGEQYF.

This chain connects TRBV2 to TRBJ2-1; TRBD2 matches 7 bases. Germline CDR1 is SNHLY and CDR2 is FYNNEI. The CDR3 length is 14 residues. J gave up 0 bases and V 10 bases, and 6 bases lay outside the gene matches. The CDR3 bases are TGTGCCACCAAAGCGGGGAGCTCCTACAATGAGCAGTTCTTC. Amino acid sequence: CATKAGSSYNEQFF.

The chain couples TRBV7-2 to TRBJ2-7; 10 bases are a match to TRBD2. Per the germline V gene, CDR1 is SGHTA and CDR2 is FQGNSA. The CDR3 covers 15 residues. J gave up 4 bases and V 1 base, and 4 bases lay outside the gene matches. The CDR3 coding sequence is TGTGCCAGCAGCTTAGTAGCGACTAGCGGGTACGAGCAGTACTTC. Translating gives CASSLVATSGYEQYF.

This sequence joins TRBV10-3 and TRBJ2-1, with D possibly TRBD1 on 5 matching bases. The CDR3 totals 16 residues. The germline V and J ends were trimmed by 5 bases and 12 bases, with 26 bases remaining between them. Germline assignment: CDR1 ENHRY and CDR2 SYGVKD. CDR3 coding DNA: TGTGCCATCAGTACACCCGACAGCGATCTTACCCTGGGGCAGTTCTTC. Residues: CAISTPDSDLTLGQFF.

The chain joins TRBV20-1 to TRBJ1-1; D call uncertain. CDR1 and CDR2 from the germline V gene are DFQATT and SNEGSKA (reference sequence). Deletions cut 5 bases from V and 9 bases from J, with 13 bases between. The CDR3 has 11 residues. Here the CDR3 DNA reads TGCAGTGCTCGCTCGACTGAGAAAGCTTTCTTT. Its protein is CSARSTEKAFF.

The J gene is TRBJ1-5, the V gene TRBV28; 7 nucleotides agree with TRBD1. V lost 6 bases to trimming and J lost 6 bases; unmatched junction nucleotides: 5. Per germline, CDR1 MDHEN and CDR2 SYDVKM. CDR3 length: 13 residues. CDR3 nucleotides: TGTGCCAGCAGCACAGGGGTACGTCAGCCCCAGCATTTT. Translated: CASSTGVRQPQHF.

This rearrangement joins TRBV30 to TRBJ2-7, with 9 positions matching TRBD2. J gave up 5 bases and V 4 bases, and 3 bases lay outside the gene matches. The length of the CDR3 is 12 residues. Germline CDR1 reads GTSNPN; CDR2 reads SVGIG (reference sequence). CDR3 sequence reads: CAWNAGGHEQYF. The CDR3 region has the DNA TGTGCCTGGAATGCGGGAGGGCACGAGCAGTACTTC.

The chain employs TRBV28 and TRBJ2-3, with 7 bases aligning to TRBD1. This CDR3 is 15 amino acids long. Germline-derived CDR1 and CDR2 are MDHEN and SYDVKM. V trimming: 5 bases; J trimming: 2 bases; junction bases outside the gene matches: 7. The CDR3 DNA is TGTGCCAGCAGTAAAGGACAGGTGTACACAGATACGCAGTATTTT. It specifies CASSKGQVYTDTQYF.

This clone was observed a single time. CDR3 loop: CASSLKLASYNEQFF. In nucleotides, the CDR3 is TGTGCCAGCAGCCTAAAACTAGCGAGTTACAATGAGCAGTTCTTC. The chain links TRBV11-2 to TRBJ2-1, with TRBD2 matching over 7 bases. The V gene's germline CDR1 is SGHAT and CDR2 FQNNGV. J lost 4 bases, V lost 5 bases, and 8 bases had no gene match. The CDR3 sequence is 15 residues long.

The chain carries TRBV12-5 and TRBJ2-1; TRBD2 matches at 10 bases. J lost 5 bases, V lost 3 bases, and 4 bases had no gene match. This CDR3 region has 15 residues. Germline V lookup: CDR1 LGHNT, CDR2 FRNRAP. The CDR3 region has the DNA TGTGCTAGTGGTTTCTGGACTAGCGGAGACAATGAGCAGTTCTTC. It translates to CASGFWTSGDNEQFF.

The chain combines TRBV5-1 with TRBJ2-2, with D possibly matching TRBD1 (5 bases). CDR3 length equals 16 residues. V was pared by 0 bases and J by 4 bases, with 13 bases between. Germline-derived CDR1 and CDR2 are SGHRS and YFSETQ. For the CDR3, the DNA is TGCGCCAGCAGCTTGGCCCGAGTAGGGGTCACCGGGGAGCTGTTTTTT. Amino acid sequence: CASSLARVGVTGELFF.

The rearrangement links TRBV19 to TRBJ2-1, with TRBD1 matching 9 bases. Losses at the gene ends were 1 base for V and 5 bases for J; bases not matched to a gene: 6. This CDR3 is built from 16 residues. Germline CDR1 reads LNHDA; CDR2 reads SQIVND (reference sequence). Here the CDR3 DNA reads TGTGCCAGTAGTATAGTCGGGACAGGGCCAAACAATGAGCAGTTCTTC. It translates to CASSIVGTGPNNEQFF.

The chain carries TRBV4-1 and TRBJ2-3; maybe TRBD2 (6 bases). The germline CDR1 and CDR2 sequences are MGHRA and YSYEKL. The CDR3 consists of 16 residues. Trimming shortened V by 1 base and J by 3 bases, and 14 bases separated the two germline ends. CDR3 loop: CASSQVSQEGTDTQYF. CDR3 sequence (DNA): TGCGCCAGCAGCCAAGTATCACAGGAGGGAACAGATACGCAGTATTTT.